A single TCR beta chain is shown here with its context. Its antigen is currently unknown. The data were taken from a study of T cell responses to AZD1222 COVID-19 vaccine. Whole-study results and caveats: Baseline seropositives among AZD1222 recipients totaled only six or seven.

The germline V gene has CDR1 MNHEY and CDR2 SVGAGI. The CDR3 is 15 residues long. V dropped 6 bases and J dropped 0 bases, with 11 bases sitting between them. Profiled with immunoSEQ multiplex PCR; TCRdb holds only in-frame clones, not every one. Of roughly 140,000 clones listed, about 93% were seen once; the top ten hold approximately 5%. The input for sequencing was peripheral blood, taken on day 0 of AZD1222 vaccination. This rearrangement joins TRBV6-5 to TRBJ2-2; weak D call: TRBD2 (5 bases). The sequence was collected from an adult in good health. In DNA, the CDR3 is TGTGCCAGCAGCAGACTAAAAGCGAACACCGGGGAGCTGTTTTTT. This sequence encodes CASSRLKANTGELFF.